This T cell receptor beta chain was profiled in a study of prognosis after radiotherapy for stage I lung cancer. The overall study: About 15 of the patients were found to have newly diagnosed primary stage I lung tumors, and roughly five were living with oligometastatic NSCLC after surgical resection of the primary tumor. The patients comprised 10 to 15 men and a handful of women, spanning ages about 53 to 84 and having a median of approximately 70 years. Whole-study findings and limits: Counts of unique TCR clones fell following stereotactic body radiation therapy, median around 9,500 versus 6,500. Post-therapy Shannon entropy was lower in patients developing distant metastases following stereotactic body radiation therapy.

CDR1 and CDR2 (germline): DFQATT, SNEGSKA (reference sequence). The CDR3 consists of 14 residues. Germline trimming cut 0 bases from V and 7 bases from J; bases unmatched to any gene: 4. With two-round multiplex PCR, TCR beta CDR3 sequences were amplified from genomic DNA. The use of primers specific to each TRBV and TRBJ gene characterized first-round PCR. TCRdb passed the multiplex PCR reads through MiXCR, listing each CDR3 protein once. The sample yields tens of thousands of distinct CDR3 sequences, around 46% seen once. This clonotype rates as medium-sized. Its antigen is unknown. The TCR sequence derives from a donor of 50 years or more with non-small cell lung cancer. The starting material was PBMCs, obtained before or after stereotactic body radiation therapy (not recorded which). This chain connects TRBV20-1 to TRBJ2-2, with 8 positions matching TRBD2. For the CDR3, the DNA is TGCAGTGCTAGAGATGAGCGGGAGTACGGGGAGCTGTTTTTT. Amino acids: CSARDEREYGELFF.